This T cell receptor (beta chain) was obtained from a study of blood T cell repertoires in COVID-19. Background on the study: The United States, Italy and Spain were the sources of the acute and convalescent COVID-19 samples. Nucleic acid was either cDNA or gDNA, and it came from T cells, B-cell-depleted T cells, or PBMCs.

Trimming removed 0 bases at V and 2 bases at J, with 14 bases between. CDR3 length: 17 amino acids. Germline lookup yields CDR1 LGHNA and CDR2 YNFKEQ. Under the authors' procedure: Nucleated cell number was recorded as an estimate derived from reference gene primer amplification. Produced via immunoSEQ multiplex PCR; TCRdb's table is partial and in-frame only. Clone size and V and J calls were adopted from that table, with D and trimming inferred from the DNA. This sample yields roughly 320,000 clones, of which around 90% are seen a single time; around 5.8% belongs to the top ten. Followed longitudinally, the Seattle patients had been enrolled during active infection.

Input material: peripheral blood. V and J are TRBV4-2 and TRBJ1-5; TRBD1 might be the D (5 bases). The origin of this receptor is a woman in her 50s with COVID-19, enrolled during active disease. CDR3 DNA sequence: TGTGCCAGCAGCCAAGATCTTGGGGGGATCGGCAATCAGCCCCAGCATTTT. Encoded protein: CASSQDLGGIGNQPQHF.